This T cell receptor beta chain was sequenced during a study of cytomegalovirus exposure and HLA in healthy donors. Sequencing was performed with immunoSEQ multiplex PCR; in TCRdb, only in-frame clones are kept and a portion is missing. The sample carries 150,000 to 200,000 clones, approximately 96% recorded once. The CDR3 sequence is 15 residues long. V was clipped by 4 bases and J by 2 bases; unmatched bases: 4. The germline gives CDR1 SGDLS, CDR2 YYNGEE. Sequencing was performed on PBMCs. The chain joins TRBV9 to TRBJ2-5; 11 bases fit TRBD1. The source is a woman aged 18 to 35 in good health and CMV-seronegative. CDR3 residues: CASSPGDRGQETQYF. CDR3 nucleotide sequence: TGTGCCAGCAGCCCCGGGGACAGGGGGCAAGAGACCCAGTACTTC. Variable domain in full (rest from reference TRBV9 and TRBJ2-5): DSGVTQTPKHLITATGQRVTLRCSPRSGDLSVYWYQQSLDQGLQFLIQYYNGEERAKGNILERFSAQQFPDLHSELNLSSLELGDSALYFCASSPGDRGQETQYFGPGTRLLVL.